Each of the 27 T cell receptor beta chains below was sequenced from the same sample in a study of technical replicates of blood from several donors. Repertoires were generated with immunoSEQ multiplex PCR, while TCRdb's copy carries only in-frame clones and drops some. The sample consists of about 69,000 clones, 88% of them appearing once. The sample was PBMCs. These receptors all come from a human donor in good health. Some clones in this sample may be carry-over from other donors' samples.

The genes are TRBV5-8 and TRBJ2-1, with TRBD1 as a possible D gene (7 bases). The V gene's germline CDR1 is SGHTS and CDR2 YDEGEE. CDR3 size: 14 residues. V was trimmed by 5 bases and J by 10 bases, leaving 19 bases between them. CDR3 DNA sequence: TGTGCCAGCAGAAGGACTGGAGGAGGGGGCGAGCAGTTCTTC. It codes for CASRRTGGGGEQFF.

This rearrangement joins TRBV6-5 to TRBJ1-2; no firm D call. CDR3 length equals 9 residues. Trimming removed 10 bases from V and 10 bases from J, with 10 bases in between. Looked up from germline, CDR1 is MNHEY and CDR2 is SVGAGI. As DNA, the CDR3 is TGTGCCAACTCGCCCCTCTACACCTTC. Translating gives CANSPLYTF.

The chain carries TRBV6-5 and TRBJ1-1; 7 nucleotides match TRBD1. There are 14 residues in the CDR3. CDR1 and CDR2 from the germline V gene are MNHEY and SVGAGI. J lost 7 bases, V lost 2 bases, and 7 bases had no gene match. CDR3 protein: CASSYRRDRSEAFF. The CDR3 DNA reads TGTGCCAGCAGTTACCGTAGGGACAGAAGTGAAGCTTTCTTT.

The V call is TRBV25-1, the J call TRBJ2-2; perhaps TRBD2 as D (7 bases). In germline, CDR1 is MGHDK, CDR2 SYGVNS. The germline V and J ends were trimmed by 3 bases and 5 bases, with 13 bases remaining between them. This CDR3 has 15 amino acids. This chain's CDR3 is CASSDLGGLTGELFF. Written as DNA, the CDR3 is TGTGCCAGCAGTGATCTCGGGGGGCTAACCGGGGAGCTGTTTTTT. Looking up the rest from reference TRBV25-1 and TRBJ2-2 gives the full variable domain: EADIYQTPRYLVIGTGKKITLECSQTMGHDKMYWYQQDPGMELHLIHYSYGVNSTEKGDLSSESTVSRIRTEHFPLTLESARPSHTSQYLCASSDLGGLTGELFFGEGSRLTVL.

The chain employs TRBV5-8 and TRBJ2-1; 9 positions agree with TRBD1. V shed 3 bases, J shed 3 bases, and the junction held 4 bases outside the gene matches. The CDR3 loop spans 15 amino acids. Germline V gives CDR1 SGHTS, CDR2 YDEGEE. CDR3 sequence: CASSYRDRDYNEQFF. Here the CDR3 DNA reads TGTGCCAGCAGCTACCGGGACAGGGACTACAATGAGCAGTTCTTC.

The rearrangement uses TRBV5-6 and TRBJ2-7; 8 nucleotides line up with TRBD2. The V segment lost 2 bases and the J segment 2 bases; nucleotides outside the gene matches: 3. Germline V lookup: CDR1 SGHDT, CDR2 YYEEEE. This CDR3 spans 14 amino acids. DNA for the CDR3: TGTGCCAGCAGCTTTTCCGGGGGGGCCTACGAGCAGTACTTC. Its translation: CASSFSGGAYEQYF. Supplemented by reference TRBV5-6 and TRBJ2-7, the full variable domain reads DAGVTQSPTHLIKTRGQQVTLRCSPKSGHDTVSWYQQALGQGPQFIFQYYEEEERQRGNFPDRFSGHQFPNYSSELNVNALLLGDSALYLCASSFSGGAYEQYFGPGTRLTVT.

The CDR3 loop is CASSLALASLNEQFF. The CDR3, as DNA: TGCGCCAGCAGCTTGGCCTTGGCTAGCTTAAATGAGCAGTTCTTC. The chain uses TRBV5-1 and TRBJ2-1; the D gene is possibly TRBD2 (5 bases). Looked up from germline, CDR1 is SGHRS and CDR2 is YFSETQ. Deletions cut 0 bases from V and 7 bases from J, with 14 bases between. This CDR3 has 15 amino acids.

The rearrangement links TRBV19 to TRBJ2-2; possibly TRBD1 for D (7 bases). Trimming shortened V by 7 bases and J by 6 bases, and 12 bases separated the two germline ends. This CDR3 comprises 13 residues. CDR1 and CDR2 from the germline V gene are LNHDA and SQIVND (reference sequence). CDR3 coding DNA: TGTGCCAGTACCGGAGGGACAGCCGGGGAGCTGTTTTTT. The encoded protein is CASTGGTAGELFF.

The CDR3 bases are TGTGCCAGCCTTCTCGGGTATAATTCACCCCTCCACTTT. Protein: CASLLGYNSPLHF. The chain is built from TRBV6-6 and TRBJ1-6, with no clear D. V was cut by 8 bases and J by 4 bases, with 9 bases left in between. From germline, CDR1 is MNHNY and CDR2 SVGAGI (reference sequence). The CDR3 runs to 13 residues.

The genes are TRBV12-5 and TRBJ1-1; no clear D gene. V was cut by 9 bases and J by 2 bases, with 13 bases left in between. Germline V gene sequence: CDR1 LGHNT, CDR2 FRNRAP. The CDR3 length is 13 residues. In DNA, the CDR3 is TGTGCTAGCAAAGACACCATCAACACTGAAGCTTTCTTT. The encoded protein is CASKDTINTEAFF.

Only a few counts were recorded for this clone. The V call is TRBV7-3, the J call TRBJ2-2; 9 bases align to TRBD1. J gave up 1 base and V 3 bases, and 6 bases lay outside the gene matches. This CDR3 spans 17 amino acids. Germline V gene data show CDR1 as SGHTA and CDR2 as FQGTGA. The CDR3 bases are TGTGCCAGCAGCTTGGACCCGGGACAGGGGAACACCGGGGAGCTGTTTTTT. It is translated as CASSLDPGQGNTGELFF.

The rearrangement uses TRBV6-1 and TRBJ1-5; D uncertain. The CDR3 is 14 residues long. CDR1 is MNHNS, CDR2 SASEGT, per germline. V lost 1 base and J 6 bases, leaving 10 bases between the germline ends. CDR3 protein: CASSEGNPGQPQHF. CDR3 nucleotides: TGTGCCAGCAGTGAAGGAAACCCGGGTCAGCCCCAGCATTTT.

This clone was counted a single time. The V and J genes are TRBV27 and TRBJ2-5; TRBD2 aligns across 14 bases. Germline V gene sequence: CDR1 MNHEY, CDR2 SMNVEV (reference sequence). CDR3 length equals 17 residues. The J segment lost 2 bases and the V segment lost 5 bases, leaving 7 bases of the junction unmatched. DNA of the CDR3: TGTGCCAGCAGTGGACTAGCGGGGGGCCCCCAGCAAGAGACCCAGTACTTC. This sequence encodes CASSGLAGGPQQETQYF.

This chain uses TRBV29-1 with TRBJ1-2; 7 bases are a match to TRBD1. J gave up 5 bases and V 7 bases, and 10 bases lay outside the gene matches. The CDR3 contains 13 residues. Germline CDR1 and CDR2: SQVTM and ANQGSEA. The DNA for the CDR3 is TGCAGCGACCTGGACAGGAGGCCATATGGCTACACCTTC. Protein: CSDLDRRPYGYTF.

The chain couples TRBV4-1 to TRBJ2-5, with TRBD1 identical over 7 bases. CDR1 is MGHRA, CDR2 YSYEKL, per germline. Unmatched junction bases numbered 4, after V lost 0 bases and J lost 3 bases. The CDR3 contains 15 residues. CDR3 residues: CASSQDEDREETQYF. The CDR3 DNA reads TGCGCCAGCAGCCAAGATGAAGACAGGGAAGAGACCCAGTACTTC.

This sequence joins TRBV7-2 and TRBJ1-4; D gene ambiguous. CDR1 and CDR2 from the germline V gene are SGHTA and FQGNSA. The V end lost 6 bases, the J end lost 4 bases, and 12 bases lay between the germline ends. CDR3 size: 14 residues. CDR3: CASSSSLINEKLFF. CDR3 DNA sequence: TGTGCCAGCAGTTCCTCGTTAATTAATGAAAAACTGTTTTTT. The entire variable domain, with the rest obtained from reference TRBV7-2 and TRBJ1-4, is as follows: GAGVSQSPSNKVTEKGKDVELRCDPISGHTALYWYRQSLGQGLEFLIYFQGNSAPDKSGLPSDRFSAERTGGSVSTLTIQRTQQEDSAVYLCASSSSLINEKLFFGSGTQLSVL.

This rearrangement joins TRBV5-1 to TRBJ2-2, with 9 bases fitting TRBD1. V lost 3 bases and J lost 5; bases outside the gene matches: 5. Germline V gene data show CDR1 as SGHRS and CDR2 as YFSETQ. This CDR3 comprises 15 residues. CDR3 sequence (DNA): TGCGCCAGCAGCTGGGACAGGGTTGGGACCGGGGAGCTGTTTTTT. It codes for CASSWDRVGTGELFF.

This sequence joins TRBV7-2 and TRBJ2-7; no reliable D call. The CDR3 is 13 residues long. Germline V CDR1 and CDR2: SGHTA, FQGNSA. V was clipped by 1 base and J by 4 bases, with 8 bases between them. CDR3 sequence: CASSLVSTYEQYF. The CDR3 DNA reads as TGTGCCAGCAGCTTAGTCTCCACATACGAGCAGTACTTC.

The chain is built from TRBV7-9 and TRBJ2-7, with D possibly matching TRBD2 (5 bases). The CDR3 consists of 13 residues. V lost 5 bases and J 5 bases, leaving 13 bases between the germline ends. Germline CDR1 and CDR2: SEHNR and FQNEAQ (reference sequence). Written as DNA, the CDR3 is TGTGCCAGCAGCCCCCCCGGGAAGGACGAGCAGTACTTC. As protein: CASSPPGKDEQYF. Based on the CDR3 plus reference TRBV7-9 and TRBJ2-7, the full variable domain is DTGVSQNPRHKITKRGQNVTFRCDPISEHNRLYWYRQTLGQGPEFLTYFQNEAQLEKSRLLSDRFSAERPKGSFSTLEIQRTEQGDSAMYLCASSPPGKDEQYFGPGTRLTVT.

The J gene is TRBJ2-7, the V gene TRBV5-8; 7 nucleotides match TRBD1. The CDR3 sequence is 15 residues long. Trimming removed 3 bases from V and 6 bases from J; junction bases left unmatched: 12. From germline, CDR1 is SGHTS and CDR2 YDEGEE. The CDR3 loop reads CASSSGQNWQREQYF. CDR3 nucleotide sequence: TGTGCCAGCAGCTCGGGACAGAACTGGCAACGCGAGCAGTACTTC.

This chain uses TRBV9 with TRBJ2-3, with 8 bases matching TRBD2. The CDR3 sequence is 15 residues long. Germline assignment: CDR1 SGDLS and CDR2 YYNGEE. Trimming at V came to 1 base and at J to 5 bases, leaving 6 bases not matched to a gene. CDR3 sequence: CASSVLSGSKDTQYF. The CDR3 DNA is TGTGCCAGCAGCGTACTCAGCGGGAGTAAAGATACGCAGTATTTT.

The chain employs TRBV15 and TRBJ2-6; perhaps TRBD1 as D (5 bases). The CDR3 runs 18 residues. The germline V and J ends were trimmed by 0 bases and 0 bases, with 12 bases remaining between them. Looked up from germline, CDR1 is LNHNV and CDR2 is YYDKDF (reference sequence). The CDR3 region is CATSRDSRASSGANVLTF. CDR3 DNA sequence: TGTGCCACCAGCAGAGATTCCAGGGCTAGCTCTGGGGCCAACGTCCTGACTTTC.

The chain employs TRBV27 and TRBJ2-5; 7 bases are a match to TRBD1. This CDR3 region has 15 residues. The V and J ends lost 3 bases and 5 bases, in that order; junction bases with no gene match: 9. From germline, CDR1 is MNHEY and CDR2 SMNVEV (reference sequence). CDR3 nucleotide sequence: TGTGCCAGCAGTTTGTCGACAGGGTTGTTCGAGACCCAGTACTTC. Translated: CASSLSTGLFETQYF.

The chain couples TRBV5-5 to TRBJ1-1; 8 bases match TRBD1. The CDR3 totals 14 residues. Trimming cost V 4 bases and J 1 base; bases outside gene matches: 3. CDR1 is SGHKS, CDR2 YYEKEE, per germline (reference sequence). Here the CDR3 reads CASSLTGANTEAFF. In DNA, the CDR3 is TGTGCCAGCAGCCTGACAGGGGCGAACACTGAAGCTTTCTTT.

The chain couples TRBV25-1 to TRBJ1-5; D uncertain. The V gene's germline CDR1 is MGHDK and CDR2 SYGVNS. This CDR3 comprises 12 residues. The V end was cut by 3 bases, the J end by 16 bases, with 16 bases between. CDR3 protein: CASSEEGLSFHF. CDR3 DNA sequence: TGTGCCAGCAGTGAGGAGGGCCTGTCGTTCCATTTT.

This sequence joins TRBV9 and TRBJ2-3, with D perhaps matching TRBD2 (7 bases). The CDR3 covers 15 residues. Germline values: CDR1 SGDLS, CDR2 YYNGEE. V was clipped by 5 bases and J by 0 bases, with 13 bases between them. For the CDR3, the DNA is TGTGCCAGCAGGCTAGGGGGGGGGAGCACAGATACGCAGTATTTT. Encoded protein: CASRLGGGSTDTQYF. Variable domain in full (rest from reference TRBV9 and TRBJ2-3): DSGVTQTPKHLITATGQRVTLRCSPRSGDLSVYWYQQSLDQGLQFLIQYYNGEERAKGNILERFSAQQFPDLHSELNLSSLELGDSALYFCASRLGGGSTDTQYFGPGTRLTVL.

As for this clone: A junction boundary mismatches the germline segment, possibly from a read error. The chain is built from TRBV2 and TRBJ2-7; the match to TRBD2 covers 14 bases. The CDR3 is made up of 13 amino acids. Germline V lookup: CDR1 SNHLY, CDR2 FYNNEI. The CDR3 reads CASRRTSGGTPLF. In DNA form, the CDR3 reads TGTGCCAGCAGGAGGACTAGCGGGGGGACACCTCTGTTC.